This T cell receptor beta chain is drawn from a study of blood T cell repertoires in COVID-19. Study-level background: PBMCs, B-cell-depleted T cells, or T cells were the source of the cDNA or gDNA that made up the material.

The age range of participants was about 18 to 89 years, with residence in about two dozen US areas. Cohort 3 recovered donors had two negative PCRs, clearance, or symptom resolution. The CDR3 is made up of 17 amino acids. Per germline, CDR1 MGHRA and CDR2 YSYEKL. With 0 bases clipped from V and 7 bases from J, the junction kept 7 bases outside the gene matches. Per the original methods: Reference gene primer amplification gave estimated nucleated cell counts. Generated by immunoSEQ multiplex PCR, the TCRdb table keeps only in-frame clones and is missing some. D and trimming were read from the DNA, whereas the V and J calls and clone size are those reported in that table. The table has under 350,000 clones, 89% seen once. This clone turned up a few times.

V is TRBV4-1 and J is TRBJ2-1; the match to TRBD2 covers 12 bases. The clonotype comes from a woman aged 40 to 55 who had recovered from COVID-19. The specimen sequenced was PBMCs or T cells enriched from blood (not recorded which). CDR3 sequence (DNA): TGCGCCAGCAGCCAAGATTGGACAACTAGCGGGGGGAATGAGCAGTTCTTC. This translates into CASSQDWTTSGGNEQFF.